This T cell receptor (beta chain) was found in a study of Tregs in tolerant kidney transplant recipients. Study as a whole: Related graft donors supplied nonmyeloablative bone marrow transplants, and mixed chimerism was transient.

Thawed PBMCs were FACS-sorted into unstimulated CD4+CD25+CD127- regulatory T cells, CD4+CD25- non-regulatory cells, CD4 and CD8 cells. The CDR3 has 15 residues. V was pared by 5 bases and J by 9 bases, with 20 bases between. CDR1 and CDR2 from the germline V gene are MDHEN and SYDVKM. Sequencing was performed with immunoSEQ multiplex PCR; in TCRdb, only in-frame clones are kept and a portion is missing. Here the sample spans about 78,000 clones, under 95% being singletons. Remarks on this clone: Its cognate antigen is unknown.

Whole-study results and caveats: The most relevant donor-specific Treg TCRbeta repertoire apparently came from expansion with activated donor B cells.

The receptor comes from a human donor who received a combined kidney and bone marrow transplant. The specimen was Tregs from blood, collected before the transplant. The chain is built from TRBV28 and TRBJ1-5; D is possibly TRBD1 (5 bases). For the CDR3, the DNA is TGTGCCAGCAGTGGGGCAGCTGAGGGGTTGGGGCCCCAGCATTTT. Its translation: CASSGAAEGLGPQHF.